Reported below is one TCR beta chain. This sample is drawn from a study of T cell changes during pregnancy in multiple sclerosis. This CDR3 is built from 14 residues. CDR1 is MDHEN, CDR2 SYDVKM, per germline. The V end was cut by 3 bases, the J end by 10 bases, with 16 bases between. Clones were sequenced by immunoSEQ multiplex PCR, and TCRdb holds only the in-frame ones, with some missing. The sample consists of tens of thousands of clones, approximately 92% of them appearing once. The V and J genes are TRBV28 and TRBJ2-1; weak D call: TRBD1 (6 bases). The source material was peripheral blood, sampled in the third trimester of pregnancy. This receptor was obtained from a female donor in good health, enrolled as a control in a pregnancy study. CDR3 amino acids: CASSLGAPVWEQFF. CDR3 coding DNA: TGTGCCAGCAGTTTGGGGGCCCCGGTATGGGAGCAGTTCTTC.